The clone carrying this TCR beta chain was detected a few times. PCR involved 60 Vbeta and 13 Jbeta primers. This table comes from immunoSEQ multiplex PCR, and its TCRdb copy is limited to in-frame clones, with some not included. Here the sample spans 95,000 to 150,000 clones, 50% to 75% being singletons. These data come from a study of cytomegalovirus exposure and HLA in healthy donors. The overall study: Prior work identified more than 90 million unique TCR beta sequences in 150 million to 200 million T cells.

The germline gives CDR1 GTSNPN, CDR2 SVGIG (reference sequence). This CDR3 region has 12 residues. V dropped 4 bases and J dropped 7 bases, with 10 bases sitting between them. What was sequenced was PBMCs. The genes are TRBV30 and TRBJ1-4; tentatively, D is TRBD1 (6 bases). This receptor was obtained from a woman aged 35 to 49 in good health and CMV-seropositive. For the CDR3, the DNA is TGTGCCTGGAAGCAGGGGAGTGAAAAACTGTTTTTT. Translating it yields CAWKQGSEKLFF.